This T cell receptor (beta chain) was found in a study of cytomegalovirus exposure and HLA in healthy donors. The PCR had 60 Vbeta and 13 Jbeta primers. This table comes from immunoSEQ multiplex PCR, and its TCRdb copy is limited to in-frame clones, with some not included. This sample carries 150,000 to 200,000 clones, about three quarters of them seen once, and the ten largest clones take 6% to 7%. The V gene end was trimmed by 8 bases and the J gene end by 2 bases; junction bases not matched to a gene: 4. The CDR3 extends over 13 amino acids. CDR1 is LNHDA and CDR2 is SQIVND in the germline V gene (reference sequence).

Sequenced: PBMCs. This clonotype was obtained from a man in his forties in good health and CMV-seropositive. The chain has TRBV19 and TRBJ2-3; 7 nucleotides align to TRBD2. Here the CDR3 reads CASGRAITDTQYF. CDR3 bases: TGTGCCAGTGGGAGGGCAATCACAGATACGCAGTATTTT. The full variable domain, completed using reference TRBV19 and TRBJ2-3, is DGGITQSPKYLFRKEGQNVTLSCEQNLNHDAMYWYRQDPGQGLRLIYYSQIVNDFQKGDIAEGYSVSREKKESFPLTVTSAQKNPTAFYLCASGRAITDTQYFGPGTRLTVL.